A single sample gave rise to the 23 T cell receptor beta chains below, sequenced in a study of cytomegalovirus exposure and HLA in healthy donors. PCR used 60 Vbeta primers and 13 Jbeta primers. Clones were sequenced by immunoSEQ multiplex PCR, and TCRdb holds only the in-frame ones, with some missing. The sample table sets out 120,000 to 150,000 clones. What was sequenced was PBMCs. These receptors were taken from a woman under 30 in good health and CMV-seronegative.

This rearrangement joins TRBV5-6 to TRBJ2-5, with 8 bases fitting TRBD1. Germline assignment: CDR1 SGHDT and CDR2 YYEEEE. The CDR3 has 14 residues. V was pared by 0 bases and J by 11 bases, with 9 bases of the junction left unmatched. CDR3 in amino acids: CASSLGQGRGEQYF. The DNA for the CDR3 is TGTGCCAGCAGCTTGGGACAGGGGCGGGGAGAGCAGTACTTC. Variable domain in full (rest from reference TRBV5-6 and TRBJ2-5): DAGVTQSPTHLIKTRGQQVTLRCSPKSGHDTVSWYQQALGQGPQFIFQYYEEEERQRGNFPDRFSGHQFPNYSSELNVNALLLGDSALYLCASSLGQGRGEQYFGPGTRLLVL.

The gene calls are TRBV5-4 and TRBJ2-7; D is perhaps TRBD1 (5 bases). Per the germline V gene, CDR1 is SGHNT and CDR2 is YYREEE (reference sequence). The CDR3 loop spans 14 amino acids. V was cut by 2 bases and J by 4 bases, with 13 bases left in between. The CDR3 reads CASSFQGRRYEQYV. The CDR3 DNA sequence: TGTGCCAGCAGCTTTCAGGGAAGGAGATACGAGCAGTACGTC.

The chain has TRBV28 and TRBJ1-2; the D gene is possibly TRBD1 (6 bases). V lost 5 bases, J lost 5 bases, and 15 bases lay in between. Per germline, CDR1 MDHEN and CDR2 SYDVKM. CDR3 length equals 14 residues. The CDR3 spells CASSKQGSVYGYTF. Written as DNA, the CDR3 is TGTGCCAGCAGTAAACAGGGTTCGGTTTATGGCTACACCTTC.

The chain is built from TRBV11-1 and TRBJ2-7; TRBD2 is a possible D gene (5 bases). V was shortened by 1 base and J by 4 bases, with 11 bases between the two germline ends. The germline gives CDR1 SGHAT, CDR2 FQDESV (reference sequence). The CDR3 length is 14 residues. CDR3 nucleotide sequence: TGTGCCAGCAGCTTAGACGGACTTGTGTACGAGCAGTACGTC. Translated: CASSLDGLVYEQYV.

This chain joins TRBV7-2 and TRBJ2-1, with TRBD1 as a possible D gene (6 bases). The CDR3 sequence is 11 residues long. V lost 4 bases and J 8 bases, leaving 6 bases between the germline ends. Per germline, CDR1 SGHTA and CDR2 FQGNSA. In nucleotides, the CDR3 is TGTGCCAGCAGCTCAGGGGATGAGCAGTTCTTC. Protein product: CASSSGDEQFF. The whole variable domain, filled in from reference TRBV7-2 and TRBJ2-1, reads GAGVSQSPSNKVTEKGKDVELRCDPISGHTALYWYRQSLGQGLEFLIYFQGNSAPDKSGLPSDRFSAERTGGSVSTLTIQRTQQEDSAVYLCASSSGDEQFFGPGTRLTVL.

Written as DNA, the CDR3 is TGTGCCAGCAGCCCACGGACAGGGGTGGGCAATGAGCAGTTCTTC. Translating it yields CASSPRTGVGNEQFF. V usage is TRBV9 and J usage is TRBJ2-1, with 9 bases fitting TRBD1. The CDR3 is 15 residues long. Germline CDR1 SGDLS, CDR2 YYNGEE. The V gene end was trimmed by 4 bases and the J gene end by 6 bases; junction bases not matched to a gene: 8.

DNA for the CDR3: TGTGCCAGCAGCTTAGTGGGGGACAGTTCCTACGAGCAGTACTTC. As protein: CASSLVGDSSYEQYF. This chain uses TRBV7-8 with TRBJ2-5; 7 nucleotides line up with TRBD1. The J call is in doubt because the DNA end fits TRBJ2-7 better. Per germline, CDR1 SGHVS and CDR2 FQNEAQ. The CDR3 is 15 residues long.

The V and J genes are TRBV9 and TRBJ2-3; TRBD2 matches 7 bases. Trimming removed 7 bases from V and 1 base from J; junction bases left unmatched: 0. The CDR3 runs to 12 residues. CDR1 SGDLS and CDR2 YYNGEE come from the germline V gene. CDR3 in amino acids: CASGGGTDTQYF. The CDR3 region has the DNA TGTGCCAGCGGGGGGGGCACAGATACGCAGTATTTT.

This chain links TRBV4-1 with TRBJ1-1, with 12 bases fitting TRBD1. Germline CDR1 is MGHRA and CDR2 is YSYEKL. V shed 4 bases, J shed 6 bases, and the junction held 6 bases outside the gene matches. The CDR3 spans 15 residues. The CDR3 DNA follows: TGCGCCAGCAGCCGATCGGGACAGGGGGCCCCTGAAGCTTTCTTT. This translates into CASSRSGQGAPEAFF.

V is TRBV5-1 and J is TRBJ1-2; 7 bases map to TRBD1. Trimming at V came to 4 bases and at J to 3 bases, leaving 6 bases not matched to a gene. Germline CDR1 and CDR2: SGHRS and YFSETQ. CDR3 length: 14 amino acids. CDR3 DNA: TGCGCCAGCAGCCCGGGCCAGGGGGACTATGGCTACACCTTC. This codes for CASSPGQGDYGYTF.

This chain joins TRBV7-2 and TRBJ1-2, with D hard to call. V lost 5 bases and J lost 10, with 17 bases in between. The CDR3 is made up of 13 amino acids. Germline CDR1 SGHTA, CDR2 FQGNSA. Here the CDR3 reads CASSISIAQNYTF. The CDR3 DNA is TGTGCCAGCAGCATTAGTATAGCGCAGAACTACACCTTC.

Comment on this clone: At one end, the junction sequence differs from germline, possibly due to a read error. The V gene is TRBV7-7, the J gene TRBJ2-1, with a tentative D call TRBD1 (7 bases). This CDR3 has 15 residues. The germline gives CDR1 SSHAT, CDR2 FNYEAQ (reference sequence). CDR3 sequence (DNA): TGTGCTAGCAGCTTAGTGCAGGGGGGAAACAATGAGCAGTTCTTC. Protein: CASSLVQGGNNEQFF.

The rearrangement joins TRBV7-2 to TRBJ2-1, with 14 bases that match TRBD2. This CDR3 is 15 amino acids long. With V trimmed by 5 bases and J by 5 bases, 2 bases remained unmatched. The germline gives CDR1 SGHTA, CDR2 FQGNSA. The CDR3 nucleotides read TGTGCCAGCAGCCTGGGACTAGCGGGAGACAATGAGCAGTTCTTC. Its translation is CASSLGLAGDNEQFF.

The DNA for the CDR3 is TGTGCCAGCAGCCAATCGACAGGGTTCATAGCTAATGAAAAACTGTTTTTT. Protein sequence: CASSQSTGFIANEKLFF. The chain employs TRBV14 and TRBJ1-4, with 7 bases fitting TRBD1. CDR3 length: 17 residues. Looked up from germline, CDR1 is SGHDN and CDR2 is FVKESK. The V segment lost 2 bases and the J segment 3 bases; nucleotides outside the gene matches: 9.

This chain uses TRBV6-1 with TRBJ1-5, with 9 nucleotides matching TRBD1. Trimming at V came to 4 bases and at J to 6 bases, leaving 16 bases not matched to a gene. This CDR3 spans 18 amino acids. CDR1 and CDR2 (germline): MNHNS, SASEGT. This CDR3 reads CASSANAGTGLFGQPQHF. DNA for the CDR3: TGTGCCAGCAGTGCTAACGCCGGGACAGGGCTGTTCGGTCAGCCCCAGCATTTT.

The rearrangement joins TRBV6-1 to TRBJ2-7, with TRBD1 identical over 7 bases. The length of the CDR3 is 17 residues. Germline V gives CDR1 MNHNS, CDR2 SASEGT. The V segment lost 0 bases and the J segment 0 bases; nucleotides outside the gene matches: 8. CDR3 sequence reads: CASSEARYRGYSYEQYF. DNA for the CDR3: TGTGCCAGCAGTGAAGCTCGATACAGGGGATACTCCTACGAGCAGTACTTC.

The V and J genes are TRBV27 and TRBJ1-6; 7 bases map to TRBD1. J lost 13 bases, V lost 7 bases, and 7 bases had no gene match. CDR1 MNHEY and CDR2 SMNVEV come from the germline V gene (reference sequence). The CDR3 covers 12 residues. The CDR3: CASTGRGQPLHF. The CDR3 DNA is TGTGCCAGCACCGGGAGGGGACAGCCCCTCCACTTT.

The chain recombines TRBV28 with TRBJ2-7; no clear D. The V and J ends lost 6 bases and 4 bases respectively, with 13 bases between them. Germline CDR1 MDHEN, CDR2 SYDVKM. The CDR3 is made up of 13 amino acids. The CDR3 DNA reads TGTGCCAGCAGCTCTCCCCTCCCGTACGAGCAGTACTTC. It codes for CASSSPLPYEQYF.

J is TRBJ2-5 and V is TRBV29-1; 9 nucleotides align to TRBD2. Trimming took 6 bases from V and 5 from J; bases not matched to a gene: 10. The CDR3 spans 14 residues. Germline values: CDR1 SQVTM, CDR2 ANQGSEA. The CDR3 DNA reads TGCAGCGTCTGTACAGGGGCGGGGGGGGAGACCCAGTACTTC. It encodes CSVCTGAGGETQYF.

CDR3 loop: CASSFTSGRNNEQFF. In DNA, the CDR3 is TGTGCCAGCAGTTTCACTAGCGGGCGAAACAATGAGCAGTTCTTC. The rearrangement uses TRBV6-5 and TRBJ2-1; 9 bases fit TRBD2. This CDR3 has 15 residues. V gave up 4 bases and J gave up 5 bases; unmatched junction bases: 6. Germline assignment: CDR1 MNHEY and CDR2 SVGAGI.

Written as DNA, the CDR3 is TGCAGCGTTGAAGGAGGGGGCGACGGCTACACCTTC. Translated, it gives CSVEGGGDGYTF. The chain is built from TRBV29-1 and TRBJ1-2; 7 bases map to TRBD1. Germline loops: CDR1 SQVTM, CDR2 ANQGSEA. V shed 1 base, J shed 8 bases, and the junction held 4 bases outside the gene matches. The length of the CDR3 is 12 residues.

The rearrangement uses TRBV4-2 and TRBJ2-1, with 11 bases fitting TRBD2. There are 17 residues in the CDR3. Germline V gene lookup returns CDR1 LGHNA and CDR2 YNFKEQ. V shed 0 bases, J shed 5 bases, and the junction held 6 bases outside the gene matches. CDR3 coding DNA: TGTGCCAGCAGCCAAGATTTGGGACTAGCGGCGAACAATGAGCAGTTCTTC. It specifies CASSQDLGLAANNEQFF.

The chain links TRBV5-1 to TRBJ2-3; possibly TRBD1 for D (6 bases). The germline CDR1 and CDR2 sequences are SGHRS and YFSETQ. The V end lost 0 bases, the J end lost 1 base, and 9 bases lay between the germline ends. The CDR3 loop spans 15 amino acids. The CDR3 loop reads CASSLVGGGTDTQYF. The CDR3 DNA is TGCGCCAGCAGCTTGGTAGGGGGTGGCACAGATACGCAGTATTTT.